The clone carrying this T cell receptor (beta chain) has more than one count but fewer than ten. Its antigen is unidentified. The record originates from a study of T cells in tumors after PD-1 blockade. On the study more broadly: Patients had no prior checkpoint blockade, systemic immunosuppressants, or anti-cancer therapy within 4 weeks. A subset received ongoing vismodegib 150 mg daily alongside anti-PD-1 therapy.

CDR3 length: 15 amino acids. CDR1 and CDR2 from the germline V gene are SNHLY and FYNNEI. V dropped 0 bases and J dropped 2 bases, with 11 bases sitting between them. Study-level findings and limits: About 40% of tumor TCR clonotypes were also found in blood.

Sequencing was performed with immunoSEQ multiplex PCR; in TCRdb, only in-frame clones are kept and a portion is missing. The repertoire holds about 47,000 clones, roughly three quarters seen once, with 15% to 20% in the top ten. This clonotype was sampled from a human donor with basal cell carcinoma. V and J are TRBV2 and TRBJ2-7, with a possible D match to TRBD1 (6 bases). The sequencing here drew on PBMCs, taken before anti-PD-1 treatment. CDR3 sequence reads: CASSEAEQGPYEQYF. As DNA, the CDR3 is TGTGCCAGCAGTGAAGCGGAGCAGGGGCCCTACGAGCAGTACTTC.